The 25 T cell receptor beta chains below all came from one sample that was sequenced in a study of spatial heterogeneity in lung cancer. TCRdb redid the calling of the 5' RACE reads with MiXCR, one entry per CDR3 protein. Of 39,000 or so distinct CDR3 sequences detected, roughly 3% appear once; the ten largest clones hold about 34%. Time point noted: sample taken at primary tumor resection. Sequencing used normal lung tissue next to the tumor, obtained at surgery. The receptors here all came from a male donor with early-stage non-small cell lung cancer.

This clonotype was detected ten times or more. This chain joins TRBV6-2 or TRBV6-3 and TRBJ2-7, with TRBD2 identical over 9 bases. The trim removed 0 bases at V and 7 bases at J, leaving 7 bases unmatched. Per germline, CDR1 MNHEY and CDR2 SVGEGT. The CDR3 contains 15 residues. Written as DNA, the CDR3 is TGTGCCAGCAGTTACTCGGTAGCGGGAGTAGGGGAGCAGTACTTC. It encodes CASSYSVAGVGEQYF.

This clonotype has ten or more counts. This sequence joins TRBV6-6 and TRBJ2-2; no definite D call. Germline V gene lookup returns CDR1 MNHNY and CDR2 SVGAGI (reference sequence). Between the trimmed V and J ends, which lost 4 bases and 9 bases, there was a span of 9 bases. The CDR3 length is 12 residues. In DNA, the CDR3 is TGTGCCAGCAGTTCAACTCTTTGGGAGCTGTTTTTT. Encoded protein: CASSSTLWELFF.

The V and J genes are TRBV7-8 and TRBJ2-5; 7 nucleotides line up with TRBD2. The CDR3 loop spans 16 amino acids. The V and J ends lost 5 bases and 3 bases, in that order; junction bases with no gene match: 12. In germline, CDR1 is SGHVS, CDR2 FQNEAQ. As DNA, the CDR3 is TGTGCCAGCAGCCCAGCGGTGGCTAGCGGCAAAGAGACCCAGTACTTC. This encodes CASSPAVASGKETQYF.

This clonotype was observed many times. The chain employs TRBV2 and TRBJ2-1; D is ambiguous. The V and J ends lost 6 bases and 6 bases respectively, with 15 bases between them. CDR3 length equals 14 residues. The germline V gene encodes CDR1 SNHLY and CDR2 FYNNEI. CDR3 bases: TGTGCCAGCAGGTGGACGACGGTTTTCAATGAGCAGTTCTTC. Its protein is CASRWTTVFNEQFF.

This clonotype has at least ten counts. CDR3 nucleotide sequence: TGTGCCAGCAGTGAAGTTCAAGGTCAGCCCCAGCATTTT. Translation gives CASSEVQGQPQHF. The chain couples TRBV6-1 to TRBJ1-5; D is unclear. The CDR3 contains 13 residues. The V gene lost 1 base and the J gene lost 6 bases, with 7 bases spanning the gap. In germline, CDR1 is MNHNS, CDR2 SASEGT.

This clonotype occurred many times. The rearrangement uses TRBV7-2 and TRBJ1-5; no definite D call. From germline, CDR1 is SGHTA and CDR2 FQGNSA. V lost 2 bases to trimming and J lost 6 bases, with 11 bases between them. The CDR3 is made up of 14 amino acids. The CDR3 DNA sequence: TGTGCCAGCAGCTTAATGCCACTTGGTCAGCCCCAGCATTTT. Translation: CASSLMPLGQPQHF. Looking up the rest from reference TRBV7-2 and TRBJ1-5 gives the full variable domain: GAGVSQSPSNKVTEKGKDVELRCDPISGHTALYWYRQSLGQGLEFLIYFQGNSAPDKSGLPSDRFSAERTGGSVSTLTIQRTQQEDSAVYLCASSLMPLGQPQHFGDGTRLSIL.

This clonotype was observed at least ten times. The CDR3 DNA reads TGTGCCAGCAGCTTAGGGGGACAGGGGGACACATGGCAGTACTTC. Protein: CASSLGGQGDTWQYF. The V call is TRBV7-9, the J call TRBJ2-4; 11 bases agree with TRBD1. The germline V gene has CDR1 SEHNR and CDR2 FQNEAQ (reference sequence). After removal of 1 base from V and 13 bases from J, the junction contained 9 bases not matched to a gene. The CDR3 length is 15 residues.

This clonotype was counted ten times or more. The chain carries TRBV29-1 and TRBJ2-2; tentatively, D is TRBD1 or TRBD2 (5 bases each). Germline V gene sequence: CDR1 SQVTM, CDR2 ANQGSEA. This CDR3 is built from 13 residues. Trimming pared 7 bases from V and 16 bases from J, leaving 25 bases between. CDR3 nucleotides: TGCAGCGCCCGCGGGCAGGGAGCTGGCCCTGGGTTTTTT. Protein: CSARGQGAGPGFF.

This clonotype was picked up many times. CDR3 in DNA: TGCAGCGTCACTTCACAGGGGAACACTGAAGCTTTCTTT. This sequence encodes CSVTSQGNTEAFF. The genes are TRBV29-1 and TRBJ1-1, with D tentatively TRBD1 (6 bases). V was shortened by 6 bases and J by 1 base, with 12 bases between the two germline ends. This CDR3 spans 13 amino acids. Looked up from germline, CDR1 is SQVTM and CDR2 is ANQGSEA.

This clonotype was observed at least ten times. J is TRBJ2-7 and V is TRBV29-1; D call uncertain. CDR3 length equals 12 residues. Deletions cut 4 bases from V and 0 bases from J, with 7 bases between. CDR1 and CDR2 (germline): SQVTM, ANQGSEA. The CDR3 region is CSVAENSYEQYF. The CDR3 coding sequence is TGCAGCGTTGCGGAGAACTCCTACGAGCAGTACTTC.

This clonotype appeared a few times. This chain connects TRBV7-2 to TRBJ1-5; tentative D call: TRBD1 (5 bases). Germline V gene lookup returns CDR1 SGHTA and CDR2 FQGNSA. The ends were cut back, 0 bases at V and 7 bases at J, with 7 bases in the middle. CDR3 length: 13 amino acids. The CDR3 here is CASSLAGEQPQHF. For the CDR3, the DNA is TGTGCCAGCAGCTTAGCGGGGGAACAGCCCCAGCATTTT.

This clonotype was found many times. This chain connects TRBV6-6 to TRBJ1-5, with 10 bases identical to TRBD1. Looked up from germline, CDR1 is MNHNY and CDR2 is SVGAGI (reference sequence). V was pared by 2 bases and J by 6 bases, with 1 base of the junction left unmatched. This CDR3 comprises 14 residues. The CDR3 loop reads CASSYGTGAQPQHF. CDR3 DNA: TGTGCCAGCAGTTACGGGACAGGGGCTCAGCCCCAGCATTTT.

This clonotype was seen only a few times. This chain joins TRBV10-3 and TRBJ2-5; D remains unclear. CDR3 length equals 15 residues. V was cut by 2 bases and J by 7 bases, with 17 bases left in between. From germline, CDR1 is ENHRY and CDR2 SYGVKD. The CDR3 is CAISEPAPVGRTQYF. DNA of the CDR3: TGTGCCATCAGTGAGCCGGCCCCCGTAGGTCGGACCCAGTACTTC.

This clonotype was picked up many times. The chain has TRBV5-1 and TRBJ2-1; 9 bases align to TRBD1. CDR1 and CDR2 (germline): SGHRS, YFSETQ. This CDR3 contains 16 residues. V trimming: 4 bases; J trimming: 8 bases; junction bases outside the gene matches: 13. The CDR3 is CASSLGFTGGGDEQFF. CDR3 coding DNA: TGCGCCAGCAGCCTAGGTTTTACAGGGGGCGGGGATGAGCAGTTCTTC.

This clonotype was seen many times. The chain is built from TRBV7-9 and TRBJ1-1; 9 nucleotides agree with TRBD1. The V and J ends lost 1 base and 7 bases, in that order; junction bases with no gene match: 4. Germline assignment: CDR1 SEHNR and CDR2 FQNEAQ (reference sequence). This CDR3 region has 14 residues. CDR3 DNA sequence: TGTGCCAGCAGCTTAGAGGGACAGGGCTTTGAAGCTTTCTTT. This encodes CASSLEGQGFEAFF.

This clonotype was seen at least ten times. The chain links TRBV9 to TRBJ2-3; tentative D call: TRBD2 (6 bases). The length of the CDR3 is 13 residues. In germline, CDR1 is SGDLS, CDR2 YYNGEE. V was clipped by 6 bases and J by 6 bases, with 14 bases between them. The CDR3 reads CASNRGTSDTQYF. CDR3 DNA sequence: TGTGCCAGCAATCGGGGGACCTCGGATACGCAGTATTTT.

This clonotype showed up many times. The genes are TRBV21-1 and TRBJ2-5; the table's D call of TRBD2 was not tested on the DNA. TRBV21-1 is a pseudogene locus. This CDR3 has 16 amino acids. The CDR3 sequence: CASSKGFAGVVETQYF. For the CDR3, the DNA is TGTGCCAGCAGCAAGGGTTTTGCGGGAGTTGTGGAGACCCAGTACTTC.

This clonotype was counted ten times or more. V is TRBV10-3 and J is TRBJ2-2; D is unclear. Trimming pared 9 bases from V and 3 bases from J, leaving 11 bases between. This CDR3 has 13 residues. Germline loops: CDR1 ENHRY, CDR2 SYGVKD. The chain's CDR3 is CAIPRGHTGELFF. DNA of the CDR3: TGTGCCATACCAAGAGGACACACCGGGGAGCTGTTTTTT.

This clonotype was observed many times. The rearrangement joins TRBV28 to TRBJ2-7; TRBD1 is a possible D gene (6 bases). Germline loops: CDR1 MDHEN, CDR2 SYDVKM. The CDR3 has 11 amino acids. V gave up 8 bases and J gave up 4 bases, with 9 bases separating them. CDR3 bases: TGTGCCAGCGGGACACAATACGAGCAGTACTTC. Protein sequence: CASGTQYEQYF.

The gene calls are TRBV3-1 and TRBJ2-7, with unresolved D. Germline values: CDR1 LGHDT, CDR2 YNNKEL (reference sequence). This CDR3 comprises 15 residues. Trimming left V 2 bases short and J 2 bases short, with 13 bases between. The CDR3 DNA reads TGTGCCAGCAGCCAAACCTACAAAGGTCCCTACGAGCAGTACTTC. Encoded protein: CASSQTYKGPYEQYF.

Many counts were recorded for this clonotype. The genes are TRBV6-1 and TRBJ1-4; 8 positions agree with TRBD1. Germline-derived CDR1 and CDR2 are MNHNS and SASEGT. The CDR3 totals 19 residues. The V gene end was trimmed by 1 base and the J gene end by 11 bases; junction bases not matched to a gene: 21. CDR3 DNA: TGTGCCAGCAGTGAAGGTGCCGGGACAGGCTATTTTACAAGGTGGAAACTGTTTTTT. Translating gives CASSEGAGTGYFTRWKLFF.

The table lists this clonotype with many counts. The V call is TRBV20-1, the J call TRBJ2-3; 9 nucleotides agree with TRBD2. The germline gives CDR1 DFQATT, CDR2 SNEGSKA (reference sequence). Trimming removed 5 bases from V and 2 bases from J; junction bases left unmatched: 11. This CDR3 contains 16 residues. The CDR3 DNA sequence: TGCAGTGCTGGGAACCAGCGGGGGGCGAACACAGATACGCAGTATTTT. Translating gives CSAGNQRGANTDTQYF.

This clonotype has at least ten counts. V and J are TRBV7-2 and TRBJ2-2, with unresolved D. The CDR3 contains 11 residues. CDR1 SGHTA and CDR2 FQGNSA come from the germline V gene. V was clipped by 7 bases and J by 4 bases, with 4 bases between them. CDR3 sequence (DNA): TGTGCCAGCACTTTCACCGGGGAGCTGTTTTTT. Amino acids: CASTFTGELFF.

This clonotype was observed at least ten times. The V call is TRBV7-6, the J call TRBJ1-2; D not certain. This CDR3 is built from 14 residues. Trimming took 5 bases from V and 1 from J, leaving 11 bases between them. Germline CDR1 reads SGHVS; CDR2 reads FNYEAQ. As DNA, the CDR3 is TGTGCCAGCAGCCCCGGGCCGAGTAACTATGGCTACACCTTC. Translated, it gives CASSPGPSNYGYTF.

This clonotype was seen at least ten times. The rearrangement links TRBV2 to TRBJ1-4; no clear D gene. The germline gives CDR1 SNHLY, CDR2 FYNNEI. Trimming pared 7 bases from V and 8 bases from J, leaving 17 bases between. The CDR3 covers 14 residues. Here the CDR3 reads CASTRAAVTEKLFF. CDR3 DNA: TGTGCCAGCACCCGGGCGGCAGTAACAGAAAAACTGTTTTTT.